The clone carrying this T cell receptor (beta chain) came up a few times. Its cognate antigen is unknown. On average, the one heparinised blood draw given by each donor was roughly 100 mL. Based on CD45RO/CCR7/CD25/CD127/CD95/CD27, CD4+ regulatory, stem cell-like memory, naive and central memory cells were sorted. These data belong to a study of beta chain features in type 1 diabetes. General study results and limits: Naive, central memory and regulatory TCRB repertoires appeared more similar among patients than healthy donors. Shortening that was moderate but significant affected the TCRB CDR3s of Type 1 diabetes patients in all four CD4+ subsets. Whether HLA type influences TCRB rearrangement remained unresolved here.

The entirety of the isolated RNA underwent reverse transcription, so expressed TCRB transcripts were sequenced. Sequencing was performed with immunoSEQ multiplex PCR; in TCRdb, only in-frame clones are kept and a portion is missing. Here the sample spans some 350,000 clones, around an eighth being singletons. Looked up from germline, CDR1 is SGHAT and CDR2 is FQNNGV. The germline V and J ends were trimmed by 0 bases and 7 bases, with 10 bases remaining between them. The CDR3 has 13 amino acids. The source is a woman between 18 and 30 years old with type 1 diabetes. The rearrangement uses TRBV11-2 and TRBJ2-7; D is perhaps TRBD1 (6 bases). The specimen was naive CD4+ T cells from blood. Here the CDR3 reads CASSLDRGGEQYF. In DNA, the CDR3 is TGTGCCAGCAGCTTAGACAGGGGTGGGGAGCAGTACTTC.